This note documents a single T cell receptor beta chain sequence. The CDR3 runs 15 residues. Germline V CDR1 and CDR2: SGHKS, YYEKEE (reference sequence). Trimming stripped 2 bases from V and 5 bases from J, with 14 bases between. This sample was taken from a study of blood T cell repertoires in COVID-19. Study summary: Donors in the United States, Italy and Spain gave samples during acute or convalescent COVID-19.

Original data processing: Reference gene primer amplification in the assay estimated nucleated cell counts. Sequencing used immunoSEQ multiplex PCR; TCRdb keeps in-frame clones, though not all of them. From that table come the V and J calls and clone size; the DNA was used to work out D and trimming. This table holds about 300,000 clones, around 84% found once. Sequencing input: peripheral blood. The source is a man aged 70-80 years with acute or convalescent COVID-19. The chain links TRBV5-5 to TRBJ2-4, with TRBD1 as a possible D gene (6 bases). CDR3 coding DNA: TGTGCCAGCAGCTTTTTTTCCGGGACACAAAACATTCAGTACTTC. Protein: CASSFFSGTQNIQYF.